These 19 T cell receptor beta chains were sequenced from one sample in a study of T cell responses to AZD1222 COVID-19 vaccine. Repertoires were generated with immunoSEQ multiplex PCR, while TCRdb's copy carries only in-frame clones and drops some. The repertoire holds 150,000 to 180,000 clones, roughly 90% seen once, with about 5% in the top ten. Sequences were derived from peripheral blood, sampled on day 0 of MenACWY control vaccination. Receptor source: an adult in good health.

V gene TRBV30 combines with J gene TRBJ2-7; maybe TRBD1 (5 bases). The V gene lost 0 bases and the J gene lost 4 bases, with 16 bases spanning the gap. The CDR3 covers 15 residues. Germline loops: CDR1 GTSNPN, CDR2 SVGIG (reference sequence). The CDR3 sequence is CAWSVKGAVTYEQYF. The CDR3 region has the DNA TGTGCCTGGAGTGTAAAAGGGGCGGTAACGTACGAGCAGTACTTC.

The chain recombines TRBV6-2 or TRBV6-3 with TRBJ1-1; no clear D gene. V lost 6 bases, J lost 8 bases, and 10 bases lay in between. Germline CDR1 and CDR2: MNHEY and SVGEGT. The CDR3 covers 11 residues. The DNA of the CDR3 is TGTGCCAGCAGCCAGACAAAAGAAGCTTTCTTT. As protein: CASSQTKEAFF.

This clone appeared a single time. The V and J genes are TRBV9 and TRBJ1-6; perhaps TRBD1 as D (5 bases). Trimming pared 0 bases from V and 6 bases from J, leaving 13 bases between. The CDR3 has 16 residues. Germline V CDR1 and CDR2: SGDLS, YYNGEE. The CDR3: CASSVDLGVGNSPLHF. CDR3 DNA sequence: TGTGCCAGCAGCGTAGATCTAGGGGTCGGTAATTCACCCCTCCACTTT.

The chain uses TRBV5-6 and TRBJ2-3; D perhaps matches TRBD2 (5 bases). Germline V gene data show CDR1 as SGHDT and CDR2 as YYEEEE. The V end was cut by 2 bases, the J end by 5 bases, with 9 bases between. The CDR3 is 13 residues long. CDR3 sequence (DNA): TGTGCCAGCAGCTTAGGTGCGGGAGATACGCAGTATTTT. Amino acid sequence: CASSLGAGDTQYF.

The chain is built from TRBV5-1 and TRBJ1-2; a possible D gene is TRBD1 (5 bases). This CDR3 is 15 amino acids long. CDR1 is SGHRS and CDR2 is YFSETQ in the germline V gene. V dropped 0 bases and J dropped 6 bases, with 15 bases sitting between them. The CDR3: CASSLVGQGGDGYTF. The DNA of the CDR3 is TGCGCCAGCAGCTTGGTGGGGCAGGGTGGAGATGGCTACACCTTC.

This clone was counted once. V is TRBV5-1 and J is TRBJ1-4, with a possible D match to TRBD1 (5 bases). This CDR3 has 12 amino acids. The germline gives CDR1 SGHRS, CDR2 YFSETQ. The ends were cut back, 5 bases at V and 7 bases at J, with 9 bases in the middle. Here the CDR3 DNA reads TGCGCCAGCAGGGGGGAGGGTGAAAAACTGTTTTTT. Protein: CASRGEGEKLFF. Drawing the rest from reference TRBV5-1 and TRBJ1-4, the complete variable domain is KAGVTQTPRYLIKTRGQQVTLSCSPISGHRSVSWYQQTPGQGLQFLFEYFSETQRNKGNFPGRFSGRQFSNSRSEMNVSTLELGDSALYLCASRGEGEKLFFGSGTQLSVL.

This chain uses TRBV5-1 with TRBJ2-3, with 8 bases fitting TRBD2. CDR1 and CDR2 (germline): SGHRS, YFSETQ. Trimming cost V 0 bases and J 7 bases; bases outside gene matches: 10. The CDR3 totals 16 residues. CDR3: CASSLEAGGSLNTQYF. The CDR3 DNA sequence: TGCGCCAGCAGCTTGGAGGCGGGAGGTTCGTTGAATACGCAGTATTTT.

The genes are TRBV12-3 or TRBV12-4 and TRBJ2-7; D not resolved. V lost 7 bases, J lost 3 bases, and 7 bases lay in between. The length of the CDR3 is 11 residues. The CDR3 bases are TGTGCCAGCACCGACCTCTACGAGCAGTACTTC. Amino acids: CASTDLYEQYF.

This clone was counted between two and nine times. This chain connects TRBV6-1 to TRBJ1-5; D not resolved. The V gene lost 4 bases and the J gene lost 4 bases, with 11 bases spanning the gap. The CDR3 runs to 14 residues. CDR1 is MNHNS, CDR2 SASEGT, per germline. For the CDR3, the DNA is TGTGCCAGCAGTGGACTCCAACTTAATCAGCCCCAGCATTTT. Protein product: CASSGLQLNQPQHF.

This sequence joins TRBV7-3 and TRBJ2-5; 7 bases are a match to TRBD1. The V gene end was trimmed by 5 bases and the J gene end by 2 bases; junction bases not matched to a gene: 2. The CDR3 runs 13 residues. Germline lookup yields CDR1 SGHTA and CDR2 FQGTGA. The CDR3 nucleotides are TGTGCCAGCAGCCGGGACAGACAAGAGACCCAGTACTTC. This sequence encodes CASSRDRQETQYF.

CDR3 amino acids: CASSSRGTAGNTIYF. Here the CDR3 DNA reads TGTGCCAGCAGCTCTAGAGGGACAGCTGGAAACACCATATATTTT. The rearrangement links TRBV5-4 to TRBJ1-3, with 7 bases matching TRBD1. The CDR3 length is 15 residues. The V gene's germline CDR1 is SGHNT and CDR2 YYREEE (reference sequence). V gave up 3 bases and J gave up 2 bases; unmatched junction bases: 5.

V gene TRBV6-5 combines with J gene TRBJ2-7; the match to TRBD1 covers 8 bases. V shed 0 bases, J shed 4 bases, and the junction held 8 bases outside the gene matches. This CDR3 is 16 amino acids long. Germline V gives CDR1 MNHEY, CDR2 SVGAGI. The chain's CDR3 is CASSYSTAGGSYEQYF. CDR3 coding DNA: TGTGCCAGCAGTTACTCGACGGCAGGGGGCTCGTACGAGCAGTACTTC.

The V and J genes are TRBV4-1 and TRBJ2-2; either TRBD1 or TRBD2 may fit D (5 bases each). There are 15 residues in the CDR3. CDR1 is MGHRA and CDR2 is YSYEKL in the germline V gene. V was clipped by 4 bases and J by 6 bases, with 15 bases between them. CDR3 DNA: TGCGCCAGCAGCCTGACGGGACCTGGTCCCGGGGAGCTGTTTTTT. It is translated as CASSLTGPGPGELFF.

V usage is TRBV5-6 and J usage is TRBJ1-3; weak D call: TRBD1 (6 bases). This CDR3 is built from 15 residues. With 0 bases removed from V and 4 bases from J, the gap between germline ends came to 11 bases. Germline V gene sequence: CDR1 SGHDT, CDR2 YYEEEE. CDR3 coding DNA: TGTGCCAGCAGCTTGGAGGCAGGGGTAGGAAACACCATATATTTT. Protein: CASSLEAGVGNTIYF.

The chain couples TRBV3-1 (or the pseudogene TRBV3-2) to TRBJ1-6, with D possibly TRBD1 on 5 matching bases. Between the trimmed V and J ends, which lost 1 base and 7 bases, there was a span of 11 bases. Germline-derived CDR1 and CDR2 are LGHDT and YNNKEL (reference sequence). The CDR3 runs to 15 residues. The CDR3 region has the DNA TGTGCCAGCAGCCAAGGCTCAGGGATAAATTCACCCCTCCACTTT. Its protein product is CASSQGSGINSPLHF.

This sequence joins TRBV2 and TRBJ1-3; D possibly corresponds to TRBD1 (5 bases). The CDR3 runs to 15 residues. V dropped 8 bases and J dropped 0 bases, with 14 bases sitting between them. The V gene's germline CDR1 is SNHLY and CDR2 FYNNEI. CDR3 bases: TGTGCCAGCCTGGGGGGGTTTGGCTCTGGAAACACCATATATTTT. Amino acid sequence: CASLGGFGSGNTIYF. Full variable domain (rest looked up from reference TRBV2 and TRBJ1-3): EPEVTQTPSHQVTQMGQEVILRCVPISNHLYFYWYRQILGQKVEFLVSFYNNEISEKSEIFDDQFSVERPDGSNFTLKIRSTKLEDSAMYFCASLGGFGSGNTIYFGEGSWLTVV.

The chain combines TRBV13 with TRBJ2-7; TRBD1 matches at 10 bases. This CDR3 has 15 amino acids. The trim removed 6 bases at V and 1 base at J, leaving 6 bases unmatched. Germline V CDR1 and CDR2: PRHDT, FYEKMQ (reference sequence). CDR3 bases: TGTGCCAGCAGACCCGGGACAGGGGCATCCTACGAGCAGTACGTC. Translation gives CASRPGTGASYEQYV.

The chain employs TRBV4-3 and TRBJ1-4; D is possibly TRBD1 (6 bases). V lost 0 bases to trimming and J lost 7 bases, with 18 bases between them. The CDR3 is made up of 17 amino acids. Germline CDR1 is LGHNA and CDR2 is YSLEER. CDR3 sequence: CASSQDLRQAAGEKLFF. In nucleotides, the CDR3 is TGCGCCAGCAGCCAAGATCTCCGACAGGCGGCGGGTGAAAAACTGTTTTTT.

CDR3 protein: CASSLTQGSNEQFF. The CDR3 coding sequence is TGCGCCAGCAGCTTGACACAGGGTTCCAATGAGCAGTTCTTC. The gene calls are TRBV5-1 and TRBJ2-1; tentatively, D is TRBD1 (6 bases). CDR3 size: 14 residues. Germline V gene data show CDR1 as SGHRS and CDR2 as YFSETQ. The V end lost 1 base, the J end lost 6 bases, and 11 bases lay between the germline ends.